Listed here are 9 T cell receptor beta chains from one sample, sequenced in a study of blood T cell repertoires in COVID-19. The repertoire was sequenced with immunoSEQ multiplex PCR; TCRdb's copy has only in-frame clones and lacks some. The sample consists of about 300,000 clones, about 89% of them appearing once. The sample consisted of PBMCs or T cells enriched from blood (not recorded which). The origin of the receptors is a man between 60 and 75 years old who had recovered from COVID-19.

The chain uses TRBV5-1 and TRBJ1-4, with 7 positions matching TRBD1. V shed 5 bases, J shed 2 bases, and the junction held 3 bases outside the gene matches. The CDR3 spans 14 residues. Germline-derived CDR1 and CDR2 are SGHRS and YFSETQ. The CDR3 region is CASRRQGTNEKLFF. CDR3 nucleotides: TGCGCCAGCAGGAGACAGGGCACTAATGAAAAACTGTTTTTT.

V gene TRBV2 combines with J gene TRBJ2-3; weak D call: TRBD1 (6 bases). Between the trimmed V and J ends, which lost 6 bases and 2 bases, there was a span of 21 bases. The germline gives CDR1 SNHLY, CDR2 FYNNEI. CDR3 length equals 17 residues. CDR3 nucleotides: TGTGCCAGCAGCGCCAAGGCTCCACAGGGTTACACAGATACGCAGTATTTT. Translated, it gives CASSAKAPQGYTDTQYF.

The chain uses TRBV30 and TRBJ2-5; D remains unclear. CDR1 is GTSNPN, CDR2 SVGIG, per germline (reference sequence). CDR3 size: 17 residues. Trimming removed 4 bases from V and 5 bases from J, with 26 bases in between. The CDR3 DNA is TGTGCCTGGAACATGCCCCGACACCTTGACCCCCGGGAGACCCAGTACTTC. The encoded protein is CAWNMPRHLDPRETQYF.

The gene calls are TRBV9 and TRBJ2-1; 8 positions match TRBD2. Trimming took 2 bases from V and 8 from J; bases not matched to a gene: 6. CDR3 size: 14 residues. Germline assignment: CDR1 SGDLS and CDR2 YYNGEE. The CDR3 DNA reads TGTGCCAGCAGCGTTGTTAGCGGGAACGATGAGCAGTTCTTC. Translation gives CASSVVSGNDEQFF.

V gene TRBV7-9 combines with J gene TRBJ2-3, with a possible D match to TRBD2 (6 bases). V gave up 4 bases and J gave up 3 bases, with 11 bases separating them. Germline V CDR1 and CDR2: SEHNR, FQNEAQ (reference sequence). There are 14 residues in the CDR3. The CDR3 spells CASSSNGGTDTQYF. The CDR3 DNA sequence: TGTGCCAGCAGCTCTAATGGGGGGACAGATACGCAGTATTTT.

The V gene is TRBV5-1, the J gene TRBJ1-1, with 7 bases identical to TRBD1. The CDR3 has 17 amino acids. Germline V CDR1 and CDR2: SGHRS, YFSETQ. V was pared by 5 bases and J by 0 bases, with 13 bases of the junction left unmatched. The CDR3 spells CASSLGTADVLNTEAFF. The DNA for the CDR3 is TGCGCCAGCAGTCTGGGGACAGCCGATGTTTTGAACACTGAAGCTTTCTTT. Full variable domain (outside the CDR3, taken from reference TRBV5-1 and TRBJ1-1): KAGVTQTPRYLIKTRGQQVTLSCSPISGHRSVSWYQQTPGQGLQFLFEYFSETQRNKGNFPGRFSGRQFSNSRSEMNVSTLELGDSALYLCASSLGTADVLNTEAFFGQGTRLTVV.

The rearrangement uses TRBV19 and TRBJ1-2; 10 bases agree with TRBD1. Germline V CDR1 and CDR2: LNHDA, SQIVND (reference sequence). The CDR3 runs 15 residues. With 6 bases clipped from V and 5 bases from J, the junction kept 9 bases outside the gene matches. The CDR3 protein is CASSLSGTGDYGYTF. The CDR3 DNA reads TGTGCCAGTAGCCTCTCAGGGACAGGGGATTATGGCTACACCTTC.

The genes are TRBV5-1 and TRBJ1-2; D gene ambiguous. Trimming shortened V by 4 bases and J by 4 bases, and 11 bases separated the two germline ends. The CDR3 is made up of 13 amino acids. Germline CDR1 and CDR2: SGHRS and YFSETQ. This CDR3 is CASSLAQSYGYTF. The CDR3 DNA reads TGCGCCAGCAGCCTCGCACAGAGCTATGGCTACACCTTC.

V gene TRBV29-1 combines with J gene TRBJ1-5; 8 bases map to TRBD1. Trimming removed 2 bases from V and 5 bases from J; junction bases left unmatched: 5. Germline values: CDR1 SQVTM, CDR2 ANQGSEA. The CDR3 has 14 amino acids. The CDR3 protein is CSVETQGADQPQHF. CDR3 nucleotide sequence: TGCAGCGTTGAAACCCAGGGGGCCGATCAGCCCCAGCATTTT. The variable domain in full, completed from reference TRBV29-1 and TRBJ1-5, reads SAVISQKPSRDICQRGTSLTIQCQVDSQVTMMFWYRQQPGQSLTLIATANQGSEATYESGFVIDKFPISRPNLTFSTLTVSNMSPEDSSIYLCSVETQGADQPQHFGDGTRLSIL.